Listed below are T cell receptor beta chains from one sample, sequenced in a study of blood T cells in healthy people across ages. MiXCR, applied by TCRdb to the 5' RACE reads, yields one record per CDR3 protein. The sample consists of about 1.4 million distinct CDR3 sequences, 59% of them appearing once. Sample: blood. The source of these receptors is a man aged 18-30 years in good health. CDR3s include the opening cysteine and the closing phenylalanine or tryptophan. D genes are given only for firm matches. Only part of the rows carry a size: once, few, many, or a class if the clone is expanded.

d_gene: .; abundance: .; j_gene: TRBJ2-7; v_gene: TRBV28; len: 12; CDR3aa: CASRQDIYEQYF; CDR3nt: TGTGCCAGCCGACAGGATATCTACGAGCAGTACTTC
d_gene: .; abundance: few; j_gene: TRBJ1-2; v_gene: TRBV12-3/TRBV12-4; len: 12; CDR3aa: CASSLRSYGYTF; CDR3nt: TGTGCCAGCAGTTTGAGGAGCTATGGCTACACCTTC
d_gene: .; abundance: .; j_gene: TRBJ2-1; v_gene: TRBV5-1; len: 14; CDR3aa: CASSSYSAYNEQFF; CDR3nt: TGCGCCAGCAGCTCCTACAGCGCCTACAATGAGCAGTTCTTC
d_gene: .; abundance: few; j_gene: TRBJ2-7; v_gene: TRBV6-1; len: 15; CDR3aa: CASSAVGQLGDEQYF; CDR3nt: TGTGCCAGCAGTGCGGTGGGGCAGTTGGGCGACGAGCAGTACTTC
d_gene: .; abundance: .; j_gene: TRBJ1-2; v_gene: TRBV23-1; len: 13; CDR3aa: CASLPGGPHGYTF; CDR3nt: TGCGCCAGCTTGCCGGGGGGCCCCCATGGCTACACCTTC
d_gene: TRBD2; abundance: .; j_gene: TRBJ2-7; v_gene: TRBV20-1; len: 12; CDR3aa: CSARTSADEQYF; CDR3nt: TGCAGTGCCAGGACTAGCGCGGACGAGCAGTACTTC
d_gene: .; abundance: .; j_gene: TRBJ2-1; v_gene: TRBV7-2; len: 15; CDR3aa: CASSPLAVTTNEQFF; CDR3nt: TGTGCCAGCAGCCCGCTGGCGGTGACTACCAATGAGCAGTTCTTC
d_gene: .; abundance: .; j_gene: TRBJ2-5; v_gene: TRBV4-3; len: 16; CDR3aa: CASSQDGQGRQETQYF; CDR3nt: TGCGCCAGCAGCCAAGATGGGCAGGGTAGACAAGAGACCCAGTACTTC
d_gene: TRBD2; abundance: .; j_gene: TRBJ2-5; v_gene: TRBV27; len: 15; CDR3aa: CASSLFGLAQETQYF; CDR3nt: TGTGCCAGCAGTTTATTCGGACTAGCTCAAGAGACCCAGTACTTC
d_gene: TRBD2; abundance: .; j_gene: TRBJ2-7; v_gene: TRBV20-1; len: 15; CDR3aa: CSARPGTSASYEQYF; CDR3nt: TGCAGTGCTAGACCCGGGACTAGCGCTTCCTACGAGCAGTACTTC
d_gene: .; abundance: once; j_gene: TRBJ2-4; v_gene: TRBV2; len: 13; CDR3aa: CASNPGGVNIQYF; CDR3nt: TGTGCCAGCAATCCCGGCGGGGTAAACATTCAGTACTTC
d_gene: .; abundance: few; j_gene: TRBJ2-3; v_gene: TRBV11-1; len: 22; CDR3aa: CASSFPSGYFRRGASSTDTQYF; CDR3nt: TGTGCCAGCAGCTTCCCGTCGGGGTACTTCCGTCGGGGGGCATCTAGCACAGATACGCAGTATTTT
d_gene: .; abundance: .; j_gene: TRBJ2-2; v_gene: TRBV4-1; len: 14; CDR3aa: CASSQPDSTGELFF; CDR3nt: TGCGCCAGCAGCCAACCCGACAGCACCGGGGAGCTGTTTTTT
d_gene: .; abundance: .; j_gene: TRBJ2-5; v_gene: TRBV2; len: 15; CDR3aa: CASSEIALYEGDQYF; CDR3nt: TGTGCCAGCAGTGAAATAGCCCTCTACGAGGGAGACCAGTACTTC
d_gene: .; abundance: .; j_gene: TRBJ2-3; v_gene: TRBV7-2; len: 13; CDR3aa: CASSLEVSDTQYF; CDR3nt: TGTGCCAGCAGCTTGGAGGTATCAGATACGCAGTATTTT
d_gene: .; abundance: .; j_gene: TRBJ2-1; v_gene: TRBV28; len: 16; CDR3aa: CASSHVLADPNNEQFF; CDR3nt: TGTGCCAGCAGCCATGTGTTAGCGGATCCTAACAATGAGCAGTTCTTC
d_gene: .; abundance: few; j_gene: TRBJ1-4; v_gene: TRBV7-9; len: 13; CDR3aa: CASNFRGNEKLFF; CDR3nt: TGTGCCAGCAATTTTAGGGGGAATGAAAAACTGTTTTTT
d_gene: TRBD2; abundance: few; j_gene: TRBJ2-3; v_gene: TRBV20-1; len: 17; CDR3aa: CSANSGRLPQSTDTQYF; CDR3nt: TGCAGTGCTAATAGCGGGAGGCTACCTCAGAGCACAGATACGCAGTATTTT
d_gene: .; abundance: .; j_gene: TRBJ2-5; v_gene: TRBV6-1; len: 11; CDR3aa: CASAFPETQYF; CDR3nt: TGTGCCAGTGCGTTTCCTGAGACCCAGTACTTC
d_gene: .; abundance: .; j_gene: TRBJ1-1; v_gene: TRBV7-2; len: 13; CDR3aa: CASSLGDGRGAFF; CDR3nt: TGTGCCAGCAGCTTAGGGGATGGCCGGGGAGCTTTCTTT
d_gene: TRBD2; abundance: many; j_gene: TRBJ2-3; v_gene: TRBV6-2/TRBV6-3; len: 15; CDR3aa: CASSPTSGSTDTQYF; CDR3nt: TGTGCCAGCAGCCCGACTAGCGGCAGCACAGATACGCAGTATTTT
d_gene: TRBD1; abundance: few; j_gene: TRBJ2-1; v_gene: TRBV29-1; len: 15; CDR3aa: CSVASRTGFGDEQFF; CDR3nt: TGCAGCGTTGCCTCCAGGACAGGGTTTGGAGATGAGCAGTTCTTC
d_gene: TRBD1; abundance: .; j_gene: TRBJ1-2; v_gene: TRBV7-9; len: 17; CDR3aa: CASSSPDPATGGLGYTF; CDR3nt: TGTGCCAGCAGCTCGCCCGATCCAGCTACAGGGGGCTTGGGCTACACCTTC
d_gene: TRBD2; abundance: .; j_gene: TRBJ2-1; v_gene: TRBV10-1; len: 17; CDR3aa: CASSPVTHSGSMFEQFF; CDR3nt: TGCGCCAGCAGTCCAGTCACTCATAGCGGGAGTATGTTTGAGCAGTTCTTC
d_gene: TRBD1; abundance: .; j_gene: TRBJ2-2; v_gene: TRBV4-2; len: 14; CDR3aa: CASSTGGNTGELFF; CDR3nt: TGTGCCAGCAGTACAGGGGGGAACACCGGGGAGCTGTTTTTT
d_gene: .; abundance: .; j_gene: TRBJ2-7; v_gene: TRBV28; len: 14; CDR3aa: CASSNLRDGYEQYF; CDR3nt: TGTGCCAGCAGCAATCTCCGGGACGGTTACGAGCAGTACTTC
d_gene: .; abundance: .; j_gene: TRBJ2-3; v_gene: TRBV4-1; len: 12; CDR3aa: CASSRNADTQYF; CDR3nt: TGCGCCAGCAGCCGGAACGCAGATACGCAGTATTTT
d_gene: .; abundance: once; j_gene: TRBJ2-2; v_gene: TRBV4-3; len: 17; CDR3aa: CASSQAEGDPVAGELFF; CDR3nt: TGCGCCAGCAGCCAAGCCGAGGGGGATCCCGTCGCCGGGGAGCTGTTTTTT
d_gene: .; abundance: .; j_gene: TRBJ2-7; v_gene: TRBV5-1; len: 15; CDR3aa: CASSLDSHRSYEQYF; CDR3nt: TGCGCCAGCAGCTTGGACAGCCATCGCTCCTACGAGCAGTACTTC
d_gene: TRBD2; abundance: .; j_gene: TRBJ2-1; v_gene: TRBV5-1; len: 17; CDR3aa: CASSLLSSGVPYNEQFF; CDR3nt: TGCGCCAGCAGCTTGTTGTCTAGCGGAGTCCCTTACAATGAGCAGTTCTTC
d_gene: TRBD1; abundance: .; j_gene: TRBJ2-1; v_gene: TRBV5-1; len: 14; CDR3aa: CASSRDRPDNEQFF; CDR3nt: TGCGCCAGCAGCCGGGACAGACCGGACAATGAGCAGTTCTTC
d_gene: .; abundance: .; j_gene: TRBJ2-1; v_gene: TRBV20-1; len: 13; CDR3aa: CSARSGLNNEQFF; CDR3nt: TGCAGTGCTCGATCGGGGCTTAACAATGAGCAGTTCTTC
d_gene: .; abundance: few; j_gene: TRBJ2-7; v_gene: TRBV6-5; len: 13; CDR3aa: CASSRPVDYEQYF; CDR3nt: TGTGCCAGCAGTCGACCCGTTGACTACGAGCAGTACTTC
d_gene: .; abundance: .; j_gene: TRBJ2-3; v_gene: TRBV6-5; len: 14; CDR3aa: CASSRQESTATQYF; CDR3nt: TGTGCCAGCAGCCGACAGGAAAGCACAGCTACGCAGTATTTT
d_gene: .; abundance: .; j_gene: TRBJ1-1; v_gene: TRBV30; len: 18; CDR3aa: CAWSVHRGAVIASTEAFF; CDR3nt: TGTGCCTGGAGTGTACATAGGGGGGCGGTGATCGCTAGCACTGAAGCTTTCTTT
d_gene: .; abundance: .; j_gene: TRBJ2-7; v_gene: TRBV6-2/TRBV6-3; len: 13; CDR3aa: CASSYRGVGEQYF; CDR3nt: TGTGCCAGCAGTTACAGGGGCGTCGGCGAGCAGTACTTC
d_gene: TRBD2; abundance: .; j_gene: TRBJ2-1; v_gene: TRBV27; len: 15; CDR3aa: CATTPAGQTYNEQFF; CDR3nt: TGTGCCACAACACCAGCGGGGCAAACCTACAATGAGCAGTTCTTC
d_gene: TRBD2; abundance: once; j_gene: TRBJ2-1; v_gene: TRBV5-1; len: 14; CDR3aa: CASSHLAENIEQFF; CDR3nt: TGCGCCAGCAGCCATCTAGCGGAAAACATTGAGCAGTTCTTC
d_gene: .; abundance: .; j_gene: TRBJ1-5; v_gene: TRBV15; len: 15; CDR3aa: CATSRDLSSNQPQHF; CDR3nt: TGTGCCACCAGCAGAGATTTGTCCAGCAATCAGCCCCAGCATTTT
d_gene: .; abundance: .; j_gene: TRBJ2-7; v_gene: TRBV6-2/TRBV6-3; len: 12; CDR3aa: CASSPAYYEQYF; CDR3nt: TGTGCCAGCAGTCCAGCTTACTACGAGCAGTACTTC
d_gene: TRBD2; abundance: once; j_gene: TRBJ2-5; v_gene: TRBV20-1; len: 14; CDR3aa: CSARLAGSQETQYF; CDR3nt: TGCAGTGCGCGACTAGCGGGGAGCCAAGAGACCCAGTACTTC
d_gene: .; abundance: few; j_gene: TRBJ1-4; v_gene: TRBV21-1; len: 17; CDR3aa: CASSKDEESATNEKLFF; CDR3nt: TGTGCCAGCAGCAAAGATGAGGAATCTGCAACTAATGAAAAACTGTTTTTT
d_gene: .; abundance: .; j_gene: TRBJ1-1; v_gene: TRBV20-1; len: 12; CDR3aa: CSASWEYTEAFF; CDR3nt: TGCAGTGCTAGTTGGGAGTACACTGAAGCTTTCTTT
d_gene: .; abundance: .; j_gene: TRBJ1-4; v_gene: TRBV29-1; len: 15; CDR3aa: CSVAYLGAVNEKLFF; CDR3nt: TGCAGCGTCGCGTACTTAGGAGCGGTTAATGAAAAACTGTTTTTT
d_gene: .; abundance: few; j_gene: TRBJ1-2; v_gene: TRBV21-1; len: 15; CDR3aa: CASTEGSYPLYGYTF; CDR3nt: TGTGCCAGCACAGAGGGGAGCTACCCTCTCTATGGCTACACCTTC
d_gene: TRBD1; abundance: .; j_gene: TRBJ2-7; v_gene: TRBV28; len: 14; CDR3aa: CASSWQGQVYEQYF; CDR3nt: TGTGCCAGCAGTTGGCAGGGACAGGTCTACGAGCAGTACTTC
d_gene: .; abundance: .; j_gene: TRBJ2-7; v_gene: TRBV3-1; len: 15; CDR3aa: CASSQEVTATYEQYF; CDR3nt: TGTGCCAGCAGCCAAGAAGTTACCGCGACCTACGAGCAGTACTTC
d_gene: .; abundance: .; j_gene: TRBJ2-7; v_gene: TRBV23-1; len: 13; CDR3aa: CASFPRGGYEQYF; CDR3nt: TGCGCCAGCTTCCCTAGGGGTGGGTACGAGCAGTACTTC
d_gene: .; abundance: .; j_gene: TRBJ1-5; v_gene: TRBV4-1; len: 13; CDR3aa: CASSPFLDQPQHF; CDR3nt: TGCGCCAGCAGCCCTTTCCTAGATCAGCCCCAGCATTTT
d_gene: TRBD1; abundance: .; j_gene: TRBJ1-5; v_gene: TRBV7-6; len: 17; CDR3aa: CASSRGTGPVGNQPQHF; CDR3nt: TGTGCCAGCAGCCGCGGGACAGGGCCAGTGGGGAACCAGCCCCAGCATTTT